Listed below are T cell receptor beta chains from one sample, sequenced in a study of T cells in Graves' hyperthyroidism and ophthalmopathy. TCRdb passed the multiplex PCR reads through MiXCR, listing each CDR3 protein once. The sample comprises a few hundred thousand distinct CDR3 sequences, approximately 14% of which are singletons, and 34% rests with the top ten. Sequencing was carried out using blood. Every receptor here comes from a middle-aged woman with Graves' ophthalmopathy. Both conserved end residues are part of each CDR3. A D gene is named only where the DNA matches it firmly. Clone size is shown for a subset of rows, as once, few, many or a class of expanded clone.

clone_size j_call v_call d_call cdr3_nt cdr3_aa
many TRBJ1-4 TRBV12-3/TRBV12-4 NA TGTGCCAGCAGACCCTCTTGGATTGGTGATGAAAAACTGTTTTTT CASRPSWIGDEKLFF
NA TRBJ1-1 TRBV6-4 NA TGTGCCAGCAGTGACAGTGCAGGGCACACTGAAGCTTTCTTT CASSDSAGHTEAFF
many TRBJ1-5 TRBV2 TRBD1 TGTGCCAGCAGCTTCGACAGGGGGCGAAGTCAGCCCCAGCATTTT CASSFDRGRSQPQHF
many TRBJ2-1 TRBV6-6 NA TGTGCCAGCAGTTACTCGACCCGGGATGAGCAGTTCTTC CASSYSTRDEQFF
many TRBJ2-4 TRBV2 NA TGTGCCAGCAGTGAACGGCCAGGGAATGGCAACATTCAGTACTTC CASSERPGNGNIQYF
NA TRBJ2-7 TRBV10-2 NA TGCGCCTATGGCCAAGGGGTCCACGAGCAGTACTTC CAYGQGVHEQYF
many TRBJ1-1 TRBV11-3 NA TGTGCCAGCAGCCCGCGACAGACTGAAGCTTTCTTT CASSPRQTEAFF
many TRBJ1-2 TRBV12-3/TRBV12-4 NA TGTGCCAGCAGTCCCCTCCTGAGTGGCTACACCTTC CASSPLLSGYTF
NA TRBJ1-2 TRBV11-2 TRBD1 TGTGCCAGCAGCTCAATTCCGGGACAGGGGATCCGTGGCTACACCTTC CASSSIPGQGIRGYTF
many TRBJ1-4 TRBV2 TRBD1 TGTGCCAGCTCTATAACAGGGGTGAATGAAAAACTGTTTTTT CASSITGVNEKLFF
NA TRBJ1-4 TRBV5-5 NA TGTGCCAGCAGCTTCCAAGCAACTAATGAAAAACTGTTTTTT CASSFQATNEKLFF
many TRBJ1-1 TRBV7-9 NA TGTGCCAGCAGCTCCAATGTACAGGGGAACACTGAAGCTTTCTTT CASSSNVQGNTEAFF
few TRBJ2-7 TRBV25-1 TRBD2 TGTGCCAGCAGTGAATTAAGCGGGAGCCTCTACGAGCAGTACTTC CASSELSGSLYEQYF
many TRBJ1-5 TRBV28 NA TGTGCCAGCAGTTTATTCCAGGGGCAGAATCAGCCCCAGCATTTT CASSLFQGQNQPQHF
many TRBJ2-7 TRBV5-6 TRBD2 TGTGCCAGCAGCTTAGCGGGGGTTTCCTACGAGCAGTACTTC CASSLAGVSYEQYF
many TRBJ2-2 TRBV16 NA TGTGCCAGCAGCCACGGGCAGGGCACCGGGGAGCTGTTTTTT CASSHGQGTGELFF
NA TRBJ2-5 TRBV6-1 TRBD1 TGTGCCAGCAGGGAAATCGGGACAGGGCCCTTCCACGAGGAGATCCAGTACTTC CASREIGTGPFHEEIQYF
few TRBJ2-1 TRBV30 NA TGTGCCTGGACCCCCTCTGGAACAGGGAGGTATGAGCAGTTCTTC CAWTPSGTGRYEQFF
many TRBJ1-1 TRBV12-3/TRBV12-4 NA TGTGCCAGCAGCCGGACAGTTACTGAAGCTTTCTTT CASSRTVTEAFF
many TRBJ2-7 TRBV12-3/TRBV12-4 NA TGTGCCAGCAGTTTATGGCAGGACCCTCGCGAGCAGTACTTC CASSLWQDPREQYF
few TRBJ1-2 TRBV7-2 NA TGTGCCAGCAGCTCGAACTCTTACGGGGGCTACACCTTC CASSSNSYGGYTF
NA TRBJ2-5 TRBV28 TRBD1 TGTGCCAGCAGTGTGGTTGAGGGGACAGGGGGCGCGGAGACCCAGTACTTC CASSVVEGTGGAETQYF
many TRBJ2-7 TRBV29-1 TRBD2 TGCAGCGTCCTTAACTTAGCGGGGAGCTCCTACGAGCAGTACTTC CSVLNLAGSSYEQYF
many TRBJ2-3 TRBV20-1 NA TGCAGTGCTAGAACCGGAGATACGCAGTATTTT CSARTGDTQYF
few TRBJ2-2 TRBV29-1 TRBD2 TGCAGCGTTGTTTGGGGCGGGGGGATCCCCGGGGAGCTGTTTTTT CSVVWGGGIPGELFF
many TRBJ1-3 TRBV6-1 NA TGTGCCAGCAGTCCCTTATTACGGAGGGGAATGAGCACCATATATTTT CASSPLLRRGMSTIYF
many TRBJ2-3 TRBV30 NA TGTGCCTGGAGTCCTAGCTCTTTCACAGATACGCAGTATTTT CAWSPSSFTDTQYF
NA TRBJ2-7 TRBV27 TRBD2 TGTGCCAGCAAATCCCCGGCTAGCGGTTCCTACGAGCAGTACTTC CASKSPASGSYEQYF
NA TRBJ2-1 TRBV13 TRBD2 TGTGCCAGCAGCCTCGGACTAGCTAGAGAGGAGCAGTTCTTC CASSLGLAREEQFF
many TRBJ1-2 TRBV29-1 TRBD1 TGCAGCGCTCGGACAGGGGCTAACTATGGCTACACCTTC CSARTGANYGYTF
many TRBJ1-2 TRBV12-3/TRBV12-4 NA TGTGCCAGCAGTCCAGACGGAGGATATGGCTACACCTTC CASSPDGGYGYTF
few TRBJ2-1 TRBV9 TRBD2 TGTGCCAGCAGCGTAGGGAGCGGGAGGGCCTTTGAGCAGTTCTTC CASSVGSGRAFEQFF
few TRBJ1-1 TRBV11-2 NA TGTGCCAGCAGCTTAGTGGCGAGTTGGTCCTCCGAAGCTTTCTTT CASSLVASWSSEAFF
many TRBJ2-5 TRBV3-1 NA TGTGCCAGCAGCCAAGCTGCGGGAGAGACCCAGTACTTC CASSQAAGETQYF
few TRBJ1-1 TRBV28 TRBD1 TGTGCCAGCAGTCAAAGGGGGACAGGTTTGAACACTGAAGCTTTCTTT CASSQRGTGLNTEAFF
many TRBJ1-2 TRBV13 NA TGTGCCAGCAGCTTAGGAGGTCGTGGCTACACCTTC CASSLGGRGYTF
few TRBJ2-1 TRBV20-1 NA TGCAGTGCTAGTGGGCCCGGAAATGAGCAGTTCTTC CSASGPGNEQFF
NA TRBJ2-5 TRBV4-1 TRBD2 TGCGCCAGCAGCCGCGGGGTCGGGGGGTTGGAGACCCAGTACTTC CASSRGVGGLETQYF
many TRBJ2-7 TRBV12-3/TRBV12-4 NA TGTGCCAGCAGTTTTCTAGGTACCTACGAGCAGTACTTC CASSFLGTYEQYF